These 24 T cell receptor beta chains came from one sample sequenced in a study of T cell responses to AZD1222 COVID-19 vaccine (dated by TCRdb to the early 2020s). Per the publication, the time point label means: about 28 days (+/-7) after the second vaccine dose. This specimen's treatment or condition label, interpreted: meningococcal conjugate vaccine given as trial control. Library prep was done by the immunoSEQ multiplex PCR assay. Entries here come from immuneACCESS through TCRdb and include only in-frame sequences with V and J called. Some clones fail to appear in such tables; in the studies checked, an unresolved V gene covers under half of the shortfall, and the cause of the remainder is unknown. Counted in this sample were fewer than 85,000 clones; 88% of them appeared once. Clones ranked in the top ten supply roughly 4.9% of the sample. Sequencing was performed on peripheral blood, taken 28 days after the second dose of the MenACWY control vaccine. These receptors originate from an adult who received the MenACWY meningococcal vaccine as a control.

The chain uses TRBV2 and TRBJ1-2, with 7 bases lining up with TRBD1. The J segment lost 5 bases and the V segment lost 8 bases, leaving 11 bases of the junction unmatched. CDR1 SNHLY and CDR2 FYNNEI come from the germline V gene. The CDR3 runs 14 residues. CDR3 region: CASGRDSSKYGYTF. In DNA, the CDR3 is TGTGCCAGCGGACGGGACAGTTCGAAATATGGCTACACCTTC. The complete variable domain, with remaining parts taken from reference TRBV2 and TRBJ1-2, reads EPEVTQTPSHQVTQMGQEVILRCVPISNHLYFYWYRQILGQKVEFLVSFYNNEISEKSEIFDDQFSVERPDGSNFTLKIRSTKLEDSAMYFCASGRDSSKYGYTFGSGTRLTVV.

In nucleotides, the CDR3 is TGTGCCAGCAAGAACTTCGACTATGGCTACACCTTC. Encoded protein: CASKNFDYGYTF. The V call is TRBV27, the J call TRBJ1-2; D unresolved. The germline V and J ends were trimmed by 7 bases and 3 bases, with 9 bases remaining between them. This CDR3 comprises 12 residues. Germline V gives CDR1 MNHEY, CDR2 SMNVEV (reference sequence).

The chain links TRBV15 to TRBJ2-2; 10 bases agree with TRBD1. The V and J ends lost 4 bases and 6 bases, in that order; junction bases with no gene match: 8. CDR3 length: 16 residues. CDR1 is LNHNV and CDR2 is YYDKDF in the germline V gene (reference sequence). CDR3 loop: CATSKGGQGWPGELFF. The CDR3 nucleotides read TGTGCCACCAGCAAGGGGGGACAGGGGTGGCCCGGGGAGCTGTTTTTT.

CDR3 loop: CASSLVGGRQPQHF. The CDR3 DNA reads as TGTGCCAGCAGCTTAGTTGGGGGGAGGCAGCCCCAGCATTTT. The chain is built from TRBV11-2 and TRBJ1-5, with D perhaps TRBD1 (5 bases). Trimming cost V 1 base and J 7 bases, with 11 bases left between them. The CDR3 loop spans 14 amino acids. Germline CDR1 reads SGHAT; CDR2 reads FQNNGV.

The V and J genes are TRBV3-1 (or the pseudogene TRBV3-2) and TRBJ1-1; maybe TRBD1 (6 bases). Germline V gene lookup returns CDR1 LGHDT and CDR2 YNNKEL (reference sequence). This CDR3 is built from 14 residues. Trimming removed 6 bases from V and 5 bases from J, with 16 bases in between. The CDR3 reads CASRKRGAGTEAFF. CDR3 bases: TGTGCCAGCAGAAAGCGGGGGGCCGGAACTGAAGCTTTCTTT.

Of note for this clone: One junction end does not reproduce the germline sequence, and a read error may be involved. The chain is built from TRBV7-7 and TRBJ2-2; perhaps D is TRBD1 or TRBD2 (5 bases each). The germline gives CDR1 SSHAT, CDR2 FNYEAQ (reference sequence). The CDR3 has 14 amino acids. DNA for the CDR3: TGTGCTAGCAGCTTAGGGACCGCCACCGGGGAGCTGTTTTTT. Translation gives CASSLGTATGELFF.

The genes are TRBV5-6 and TRBJ1-5; 9 nucleotides line up with TRBD1. CDR1 and CDR2 from the germline V gene are SGHDT and YYEEEE. The ends lost 5 bases at V and 4 bases at J; junction bases unmatched: 10. This CDR3 is 16 amino acids long. The CDR3 DNA follows: TGTGCCAGCAGTCCGAGGACAGGGGCAGATAATCAGCCCCAGCATTTT. This translates into CASSPRTGADNQPQHF.

A single count supports this clone. The J gene is TRBJ2-1, the V gene TRBV6-2 or TRBV6-3; TRBD1 matches at 9 bases. The CDR3 spans 16 residues. Germline-derived CDR1 and CDR2 are MNHEY and SVGEGT. The junction had 7 bases not matched to a gene; V was cut back by 2 bases and J by 5 bases. CDR3 amino acids: CASSYGTGRSNNEQFF. The CDR3 bases are TGTGCCAGCAGTTACGGGACAGGGCGGAGCAACAATGAGCAGTTCTTC.

The chain joins TRBV4-3 to TRBJ2-1, with TRBD2 identical over 14 bases. From germline, CDR1 is LGHNA and CDR2 YSLEER. This CDR3 region has 17 residues. Losses at the gene ends were 0 bases for V and 5 bases for J; bases not matched to a gene: 3. CDR3 in amino acids: CASSQDPGLAGDNEQFF. In DNA form, the CDR3 reads TGCGCCAGCAGCCAAGACCCGGGACTAGCGGGGGACAATGAGCAGTTCTTC.

The DNA for the CDR3 is TGTGCCAGCAGAAGCGGGAGGCCCGCAGATACGCAGTATTTT. Translation gives CASRSGRPADTQYF. The chain combines TRBV14 with TRBJ2-3; 9 nucleotides line up with TRBD2. The ends lost 6 bases at V and 4 bases at J; junction bases unmatched: 5. This CDR3 region has 14 residues. CDR1 SGHDN and CDR2 FVKESK come from the germline V gene.

The table lists this clone with a count of one. The genes are TRBV6-4 and TRBJ1-6, with D possibly being TRBD1 (5 bases). Germline V gives CDR1 MRHNA, CDR2 SNTAGT. Deletions cut 7 bases from V and 0 bases from J, with 19 bases between. The CDR3 spans 18 residues. The CDR3 reads CASNPTDPLSSYNSPLHF. As DNA, the CDR3 is TGTGCCAGCAATCCGACAGACCCGCTAAGCTCCTATAATTCACCCCTCCACTTT.

The CDR3 sequence is CASSQAGSWNEAFF. DNA for the CDR3: TGTGCCAGCAGCCAGGCGGGGTCATGGAATGAAGCTTTCTTT. The chain combines TRBV5-4 with TRBJ1-1; unclear D gene. This CDR3 is built from 14 residues. Germline V CDR1 and CDR2: SGHNT, YYREEE (reference sequence). V was shortened by 4 bases and J by 7 bases, with 17 bases between the two germline ends.

The chain carries TRBV6-1 and TRBJ1-2; TRBD1 aligns across 10 bases. J lost 4 bases, V lost 3 bases, and 11 bases had no gene match. The CDR3 loop spans 17 amino acids. CDR1 MNHNS and CDR2 SASEGT come from the germline V gene. CDR3 sequence: CASSDDRDRGLPYGYTF. CDR3 sequence (DNA): TGTGCCAGCAGTGACGATCGGGACAGGGGCCTTCCCTATGGCTACACCTTC.

This CDR3 reads CASSYTATNYGYTF. The CDR3 DNA is TGTGCCAGCAGTTACACCGCAACAAACTATGGCTACACCTTC. The rearrangement uses TRBV6-2 or TRBV6-3 and TRBJ1-2; D gene unclear. CDR3 size: 14 residues. V was trimmed by 2 bases and J by 2 bases, leaving 9 bases between them. Germline CDR1 and CDR2: MNHEY and SVGEGT.

The rearrangement uses TRBV5-1 and TRBJ1-2; D call uncertain. This CDR3 contains 15 residues. CDR1 SGHRS and CDR2 YFSETQ come from the germline V gene. Trimming left V 0 bases short and J 6 bases short, with 15 bases between. The CDR3 DNA is TGCGCCAGCAGCTTGGACGCAGGAACGATTGATGGCTACACCTTC. As protein: CASSLDAGTIDGYTF.

The chain uses TRBV28 and TRBJ2-7, with TRBD1 matching over 11 bases. This CDR3 region has 13 residues. V lost 8 bases, J lost 1 base, and 1 base stayed unmatched. Germline V gene lookup returns CDR1 MDHEN and CDR2 SYDVKM. The CDR3 bases are TGTGCCAGCCGGGACAGGGGGTCCTACGAGCAGTACTTC. Translating gives CASRDRGSYEQYF.

In the case of this clone: One end of the junction is discordant with germline, which a read error may explain. This sequence joins TRBV18 and TRBJ2-7, with 9 bases lining up with TRBD1. This CDR3 has 15 amino acids. From germline, CDR1 is KGHSH and CDR2 LQKENI. The CDR3 protein is CASSAPGQGGNEQYF. The CDR3 DNA reads as TGTGCCAGCTCAGCACCGGGACAGGGAGGGAACGAGCAGTACTTC.

The gene calls are TRBV2 and TRBJ1-6; no clear D gene. This CDR3 is built from 15 residues. Germline V gene lookup returns CDR1 SNHLY and CDR2 FYNNEI. The V gene lost 6 bases and the J gene lost 9 bases, with 18 bases spanning the gap. Here the CDR3 reads CASRKLGSGSSPLHF. The CDR3 nucleotides are TGTGCCAGCAGGAAGTTGGGTAGCGGGAGTTCACCCCTCCACTTT.

The rearrangement links TRBV24-1 to TRBJ1-2, with a tentative D call TRBD1 (5 bases). The length of the CDR3 is 13 residues. V was shortened by 5 bases and J by 8 bases, with 14 bases between the two germline ends. CDR1 KGHDR and CDR2 SFDVKD come from the germline V gene. CDR3 amino acids: CATSASPGSGYTF. The CDR3 bases are TGTGCCACCAGTGCCTCCCCAGGGTCGGGCTACACCTTC.

V is TRBV7-2 and J is TRBJ2-2; D gene unclear. The CDR3 has 15 residues. V lost 5 bases and J lost 2, with 12 bases in between. From germline, CDR1 is SGHTA and CDR2 FQGNSA. CDR3: CASSELTDNTGELFF. DNA of the CDR3: TGTGCCAGCAGCGAGCTTACGGATAACACCGGGGAGCTGTTTTTT.

This clone has only one observation. J is TRBJ1-3 and V is TRBV28; 7 bases are a match to TRBD1. J was trimmed by 0 bases and V by 2 bases; bases with no gene match: 13. This CDR3 has 19 amino acids. Germline loops: CDR1 MDHEN, CDR2 SYDVKM. CDR3 sequence: CASSLAGLGRQGSGNTIYF. CDR3 bases: TGTGCCAGCAGTTTAGCCGGTTTAGGCCGACAGGGCTCTGGAAACACCATATATTTT.

The chain links TRBV12-3 or TRBV12-4 to TRBJ1-1; no reliable D call. V lost 5 bases and J lost 6, with 13 bases in between. CDR3 length: 13 amino acids. The CDR3 DNA sequence: TGTGCCAGCAGTCTTCGGAGGGCCTCTGAAGCTTTCTTT. This encodes CASSLRRASEAFF.

The rearrangement joins TRBV6-1 to TRBJ2-2; 9 nucleotides match TRBD2. Germline V gene lookup returns CDR1 MNHNS and CDR2 SASEGT. The CDR3 is 16 amino acids. Trimming removed 6 bases from V and 5 bases from J; junction bases left unmatched: 10. CDR3 coding DNA: TGTGCCAGCAGCGAACCCGGGACTAGCTTTACCGGGGAGCTGTTTTTT. It yields the protein CASSEPGTSFTGELFF.

V and J are TRBV19 and TRBJ2-6; D is unresolved. Germline lookup yields CDR1 LNHDA and CDR2 SQIVND (reference sequence). V lost 7 bases and J 7 bases, leaving 5 bases between the germline ends. This CDR3 is 11 amino acids long. The CDR3 protein is CASTGANVLTF. The CDR3 DNA is TGTGCCAGTACCGGAGCCAACGTCCTGACTTTC.